One and the same sample provided the 19 T cell receptor beta chains below, sequenced in a study of CD8+ T cells in alopecia areata. Extraction of RNA preceded its reverse transcription into cDNA, which served as the sequencing template. Only in-frame clones appear in the TCRdb table, and some are missing; sequencing was by immunoSEQ multiplex PCR. The profile shows about 180,000 clones, 50% to 70% of them singletons. The input for sequencing was CD4+ T cells sorted from blood, taken at week 0. The receptors originated from a human donor with alopecia areata.

V and J are TRBV5-1 and TRBJ1-1; 7 bases fit TRBD1. This CDR3 has 14 residues. The V segment lost 3 bases and the J segment 4 bases; nucleotides outside the gene matches: 6. The germline CDR1 and CDR2 sequences are SGHRS and YFSETQ. The CDR3 here is CASSWTRGVTEAFF. DNA for the CDR3: TGCGCCAGCAGCTGGACCAGGGGGGTCACTGAAGCTTTCTTT.

The V gene is TRBV2, the J gene TRBJ2-1; 14 bases fit TRBD2. V gave up 6 bases and J gave up 8 bases; unmatched junction bases: 3. CDR3 size: 14 residues. Germline V gene sequence: CDR1 SNHLY, CDR2 FYNNEI. This CDR3 reads CASRGTSGGHEQFF. CDR3 sequence (DNA): TGTGCCAGCAGAGGGACTAGCGGGGGTCATGAGCAGTTCTTC.

The chain carries TRBV25-1 and TRBJ2-3; D not certain. From germline, CDR1 is MGHDK and CDR2 SYGVNS. The CDR3 is made up of 13 amino acids. Trimming left V 5 bases short and J 0 bases short, with 6 bases between. The chain's CDR3 is CASSPASTDTQYF. The CDR3 DNA reads as TGTGCCAGCAGTCCCGCTAGCACAGATACGCAGTATTTT.

J is TRBJ1-1 and V is TRBV5-1; D may be TRBD1 (5 bases). Germline CDR1 and CDR2: SGHRS and YFSETQ. This CDR3 region has 14 residues. V shed 0 bases and J shed 2 bases, with 8 bases lying between them. In DNA form, the CDR3 reads TGCGCCAGCAGCTTGGACGGGGGAAACACTGAAGCTTTCTTT. Translated, it gives CASSLDGGNTEAFF.

The chain has TRBV5-1 and TRBJ2-2; D is undetermined. Germline assignment: CDR1 SGHRS and CDR2 YFSETQ. CDR3 size: 14 residues. The V end was cut by 2 bases, the J end by 4 bases, with 9 bases between. The CDR3 nucleotides are TGCGCCAGCAGCTTCGATACAGCCACCGGGGAGCTGTTTTTT. This sequence encodes CASSFDTATGELFF.

Only a few counts were recorded for this clone. The rearrangement links TRBV9 to TRBJ2-3, with TRBD2 matching 7 bases. There are 13 residues in the CDR3. Per the germline V gene, CDR1 is SGDLS and CDR2 is YYNGEE. J was trimmed by 2 bases and V by 4 bases; bases with no gene match: 1. CDR3: CASSRDYTDTQYF. The CDR3 DNA follows: TGTGCCAGCAGCCGGGACTACACAGATACGCAGTATTTT.

The CDR3 here is CSASRGLSYNEQFF. Written as DNA, the CDR3 is TGCAGCGCCTCCAGGGGACTCTCCTACAATGAGCAGTTCTTC. This chain uses TRBV29-1 with TRBJ2-1; the D gene could be TRBD1 or TRBD2 (6 bases each). V was cut by 7 bases and J by 0 bases, with 13 bases left in between. The CDR3 runs to 14 residues. Germline CDR1 reads SQVTM; CDR2 reads ANQGSEA.

This clone was observed a few times. The chain links TRBV29-1 to TRBJ1-2; D unclear. With 4 bases removed from V and 0 bases from J, the gap between germline ends came to 12 bases. The CDR3 runs to 14 residues. CDR1 is SQVTM and CDR2 is ANQGSEA in the germline V gene. Here the CDR3 reads CSVGRQAANYGYTF. The CDR3 DNA reads as TGCAGCGTTGGACGGCAGGCTGCTAACTATGGCTACACCTTC.

The CDR3 sequence: CASSLTQGQAATQYF. In nucleotides, the CDR3 is TGCGCCAGCAGCTTGACTCAGGGACAGGCGGCGACCCAGTACTTC. The genes are TRBV5-1 and TRBJ2-5; 8 bases are shared with TRBD1. Trimming at V came to 1 base and at J to 7 bases, leaving 9 bases not matched to a gene. Germline CDR1 and CDR2: SGHRS and YFSETQ. This CDR3 comprises 15 residues.

The chain carries TRBV5-1 and TRBJ1-6; no reliable D call. Germline CDR1 SGHRS, CDR2 YFSETQ. Trimming shortened V by 1 base and J by 5 bases, and 7 bases separated the two germline ends. The CDR3 is 14 amino acids. CDR3 protein: CASSLNPDNSPLHF. The CDR3 coding sequence is TGCGCCAGCAGCTTGAACCCGGATAATTCACCCCTCCACTTT.

The chain links TRBV9 to TRBJ2-1, with a weak D call TRBD1 (6 bases). The CDR3 loop spans 13 amino acids. Germline assignment: CDR1 SGDLS and CDR2 YYNGEE. The germline V and J ends were trimmed by 4 bases and 3 bases, with 8 bases remaining between them. The CDR3 reads CASSSRGYNEQFF. The CDR3 region has the DNA TGTGCCAGCAGCTCCAGGGGCTACAATGAGCAGTTCTTC.

A few counts support this clone. The chain couples TRBV6-5 to TRBJ2-1; D ambiguous. Germline values: CDR1 MNHEY, CDR2 SVGAGI. There are 14 residues in the CDR3. Deletions cut 5 bases from V and 5 bases from J, with 13 bases between. The CDR3 DNA follows: TGTGCCAGCAGTCCGCGCCGAACAGACAATGAGCAGTTCTTC. Residues: CASSPRRTDNEQFF.

The CDR3 DNA reads TGCGCCAGCAGCCTCGGGTCTCAGTACGAGCAGTACTTC. Its translation: CASSLGSQYEQYF. This chain joins TRBV4-1 and TRBJ2-7; D is ambiguous. The CDR3 runs to 13 residues. The V gene lost 4 bases and the J gene lost 4 bases, with 11 bases spanning the gap. Germline lookup yields CDR1 MGHRA and CDR2 YSYEKL.

This rearrangement joins TRBV29-1 to TRBJ2-2, with a possible D match to TRBD1 (6 bases). Germline assignment: CDR1 SQVTM and CDR2 ANQGSEA. CDR3 length: 13 amino acids. Trimming took 4 bases from V and 4 from J, leaving 10 bases between them. CDR3 in amino acids: CSVGQGSTGELFF. CDR3 sequence (DNA): TGCAGCGTTGGCCAGGGGAGCACCGGGGAGCTGTTTTTT.

The chain carries TRBV27 and TRBJ1-5; 7 bases are shared with TRBD1. Germline trimming cut 3 bases from V and 2 bases from J; bases unmatched to any gene: 1. This CDR3 has 14 amino acids. Germline CDR1 is MNHEY and CDR2 is SMNVEV (reference sequence). CDR3 bases: TGTGCCAGCAGTTTCAGGGGGGGCAATCAGCCCCAGCATTTT. Protein product: CASSFRGGNQPQHF.

This chain uses TRBV29-1 with TRBJ2-2; weak D call: TRBD1 (6 bases). The CDR3 spans 13 residues. Trimming removed 5 bases from V and 7 bases from J, with 14 bases in between. Looked up from germline, CDR1 is SQVTM and CDR2 is ANQGSEA. The CDR3 spells CSVRTEGDGELFF. In nucleotides, the CDR3 is TGCAGCGTTAGGACAGAAGGGGACGGGGAGCTGTTTTTT.

The chain joins TRBV5-1 to TRBJ2-7; TRBD1 aligns across 9 bases. Germline V gene data show CDR1 as SGHRS and CDR2 as YFSETQ. The CDR3 runs to 14 residues. After removal of 0 bases from V and 4 bases from J, the junction contained 2 bases not matched to a gene. CDR3 in amino acids: CASSLEGTGYEQYF. In nucleotides, the CDR3 is TGCGCCAGCAGCTTGGAAGGGACAGGGTACGAGCAGTACTTC. Combining the CDR3 with reference TRBV5-1 and TRBJ2-7 gives the whole variable domain KAGVTQTPRYLIKTRGQQVTLSCSPISGHRSVSWYQQTPGQGLQFLFEYFSETQRNKGNFPGRFSGRQFSNSRSEMNVSTLELGDSALYLCASSLEGTGYEQYFGPGTRLTVT.

The chain links TRBV10-3 to TRBJ2-5; TRBD1 matches 8 bases. The CDR3 runs to 15 residues. V was clipped by 3 bases and J by 2 bases; unmatched bases: 5. In germline, CDR1 is ENHRY, CDR2 SYGVKD. CDR3 in DNA: TGTGCCATCAGTGACGTGGACAGGGAGCAAGAGACCCAGTACTTC. This gives the protein CAISDVDREQETQYF.

Concerning this clone itself: This sample includes further DNA sequences coding for the same CDR3. V is TRBV2 and J is TRBJ2-7; D is uncertain. Germline loops: CDR1 SNHLY, CDR2 FYNNEI. Trimming stripped 3 bases from V and 4 bases from J, with 7 bases between. The CDR3 covers 12 residues. CDR3 DNA sequence: TGTGCCAGCAGTGAGGGCGGATACGAGCAGTACTTC. Protein: CASSEGGYEQYF.